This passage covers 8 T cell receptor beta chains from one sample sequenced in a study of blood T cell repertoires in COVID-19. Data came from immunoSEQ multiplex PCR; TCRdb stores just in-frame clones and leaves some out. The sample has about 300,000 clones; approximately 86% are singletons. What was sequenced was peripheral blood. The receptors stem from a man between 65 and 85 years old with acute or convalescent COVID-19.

CDR3 loop: CASSDGAGGRQTQYF. CDR3 coding DNA: TGTGCCAGCAGCGACGGGGCGGGGGGTCGCCAGACCCAGTACTTC. The V call is TRBV6-2 or TRBV6-3, the J call TRBJ2-5; TRBD2 matches 8 bases. CDR3 length: 15 amino acids. V was clipped by 6 bases and J by 6 bases; unmatched bases: 12. CDR1 and CDR2 from the germline V gene are MNHEY and SVGEGT.

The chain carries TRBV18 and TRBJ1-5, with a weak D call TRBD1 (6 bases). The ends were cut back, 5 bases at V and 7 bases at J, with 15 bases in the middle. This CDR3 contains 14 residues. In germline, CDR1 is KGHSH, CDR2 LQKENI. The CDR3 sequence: CASSSSGQHQPQHF. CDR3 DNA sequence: TGTGCCAGCTCATCCTCGGGACAACACCAGCCCCAGCATTTT.

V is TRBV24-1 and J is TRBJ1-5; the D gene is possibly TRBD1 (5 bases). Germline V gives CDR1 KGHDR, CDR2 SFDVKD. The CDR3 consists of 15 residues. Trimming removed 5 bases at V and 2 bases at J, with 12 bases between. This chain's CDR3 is CATSARVPGNQPQHF. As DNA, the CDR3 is TGTGCCACCAGTGCCAGGGTTCCGGGCAATCAGCCCCAGCATTTT.

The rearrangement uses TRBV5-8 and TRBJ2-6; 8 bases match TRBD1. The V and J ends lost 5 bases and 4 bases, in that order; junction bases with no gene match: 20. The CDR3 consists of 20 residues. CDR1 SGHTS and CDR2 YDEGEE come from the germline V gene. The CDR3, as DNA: TGTGCCAGCAGTGACCCCCCCCGGACAGGGTACCTTGAAGGGGCCAACGTCCTGACTTTC. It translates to CASSDPPRTGYLEGANVLTF.

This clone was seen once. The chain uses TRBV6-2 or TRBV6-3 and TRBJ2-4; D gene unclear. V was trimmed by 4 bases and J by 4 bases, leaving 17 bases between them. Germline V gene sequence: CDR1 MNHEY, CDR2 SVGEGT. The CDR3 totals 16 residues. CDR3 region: CASSLSAIGEKNIQYF. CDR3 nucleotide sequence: TGTGCCAGCAGTTTGAGCGCCATAGGAGAGAAAAACATTCAGTACTTC.

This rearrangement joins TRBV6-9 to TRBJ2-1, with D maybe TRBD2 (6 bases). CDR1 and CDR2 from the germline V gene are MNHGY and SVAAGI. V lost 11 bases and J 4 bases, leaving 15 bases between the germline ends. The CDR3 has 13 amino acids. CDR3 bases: TGTGCCCCCCTTGGGGGGATGTACAATGAGCAGTTCTTC. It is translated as CAPLGGMYNEQFF.

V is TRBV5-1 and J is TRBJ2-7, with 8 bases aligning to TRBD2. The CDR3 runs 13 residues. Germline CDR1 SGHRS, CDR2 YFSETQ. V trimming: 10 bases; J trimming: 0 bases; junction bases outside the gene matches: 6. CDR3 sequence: CACRREGSYEQYF. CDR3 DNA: TGCGCCTGCCGACGGGAGGGCTCCTACGAGCAGTACTTC.

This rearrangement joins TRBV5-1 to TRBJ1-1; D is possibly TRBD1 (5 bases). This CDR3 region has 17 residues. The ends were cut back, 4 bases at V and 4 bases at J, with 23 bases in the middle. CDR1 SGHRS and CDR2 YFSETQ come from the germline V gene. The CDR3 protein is CASSPPSAGTVGTEAFF. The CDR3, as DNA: TGCGCCAGCAGCCCACCCTCGGCAGGGACTGTTGGCACTGAAGCTTTCTTT.